This T cell receptor beta chain was sequenced during a study of T-cell memory formation after mild COVID-19. CDR1 is DFQATT, CDR2 SNEGSKA, per germline (reference sequence). This CDR3 is 15 amino acids long. V lost 1 base and J lost 1, with 13 bases in between. TCRdb used MiXCR to reprocess the 5' RACE reads, holding one entry per CDR3 protein. Altogether about 560,000 distinct CDR3 sequences are present, about 18% being singletons, with the ten largest covering 8.1%. This clonotype showed up many times. Antigen: not known. Study findings and constraints: Day 37-peaking second-wave clones had unconfirmed SARS-CoV-2 specificity.

The specimen sequenced was PBMCs or a T cell subset sorted from them (not recorded which). The chain carries TRBV20-1 and TRBJ2-5, with D possibly being TRBD2 (5 bases). The sequence was obtained from an adult woman who had mild COVID-19 (a few samples of this study predate the infection). Cell type and time point are not known. The CDR3 nucleotides are TGCAGTGCTAGAGTCCTTCGGGCGGGCCAAGAGACCCAGTACTTC. It translates to CSARVLRAGQETQYF.